The clone carrying this T cell receptor beta chain was found a few times. The data are from a study of human T cells and chemical hapten exposure. The CDR3 covers 16 residues. The germline V gene encodes CDR1 SGHNT and CDR2 YENEEA. Losses at the gene ends were 5 bases for V and 4 bases for J; bases not matched to a gene: 11. Time point noted: pre-sensitization, week 0. Treatment of the sample: therapeutic diphenylcyclopropenone sensitization with weekly scalp DPC. TCRdb fed the RACE reads into MiXCR, producing one record per CDR3 protein. The sample carries over 55,000 distinct CDR3 sequences, roughly 10% recorded once.

The specimen was whole blood, collected in connection with sensitization to the hapten diphenylcyclopropenone (DPC). This clonotype originated in a man aged 40-49 years with alopecia areata. Some clones in this sample may be carry-over from other donors' samples. The rearrangement uses TRBV11-3 and TRBJ2-1; TRBD2 agrees at 7 bases. CDR3 DNA: TGTGCCAGCAGCAAAGGATTCGGGAGGACGTACAATGAGCAGTTCTTC. As protein: CASSKGFGRTYNEQFF.